Described below is a single TCR beta chain sequence and its context. In the authors' workflow: Estimates of nucleated cell counts were drawn from the amplification of reference gene primers. This table comes from immunoSEQ multiplex PCR, and its TCRdb copy is limited to in-frame clones, with some not included. The D gene and trimming were derived from the DNA, and the V and J assignments and clone size from that table. The table has about 90,000 clones, around 72% seen once. These data are taken from a study of blood T cell repertoires in COVID-19. In the study overall: The United States, Italy and Spain supplied acute and convalescent COVID-19 samples. PBMCs, B-cell-depleted T cells, or T cells were the source of the cDNA or gDNA that made up the material.

V lost 0 bases, J lost 4 bases, and 25 bases lay in between. This CDR3 has 19 amino acids. CDR1 is LGHNA, CDR2 YSLEER, per germline. The chain has TRBV4-3 and TRBJ2-7; TRBD2 might be the D (6 bases). What was sequenced was peripheral blood. This clonotype originated in a woman of 80 years or more with acute or convalescent COVID-19. CDR3 bases: TGCGCCAGCAGCCAAGAGAATGGAGGGGTGGCAGGGTGGTTTTACGAGCAGTACTTC. Protein sequence: CASSQENGGVAGWFYEQYF.